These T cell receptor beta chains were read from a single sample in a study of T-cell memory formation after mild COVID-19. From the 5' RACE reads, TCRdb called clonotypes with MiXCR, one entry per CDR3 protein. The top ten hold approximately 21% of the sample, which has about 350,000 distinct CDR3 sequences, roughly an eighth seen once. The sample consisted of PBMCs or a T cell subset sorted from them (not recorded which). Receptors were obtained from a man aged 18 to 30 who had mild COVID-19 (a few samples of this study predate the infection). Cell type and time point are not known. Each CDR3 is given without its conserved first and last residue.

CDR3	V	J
ASSFVGQNTEAF	TRBV27	TRBJ1-1
SVEGQDFFYGYT	TRBV29-1	TRBJ1-2
ASSLRDSTSRYGELF	TRBV6-2/TRBV6-3	TRBJ2-2
ASSGLQFYGYT	TRBV25-1	TRBJ1-2
ASSSPMETQY	TRBV12-3/TRBV12-4	TRBJ2-5
ASSLVASGTDTQY	TRBV5-1	TRBJ2-3
ASSQDTGINTEAF	TRBV4-1	TRBJ1-1
ASSLTGRAF	TRBV7-8	TRBJ1-1
ASATLPLWGAF	TRBV5-5	TRBJ1-1
SARVLEGGNYNEQF	TRBV20-1	TRBJ2-1
SARPHGETQY	TRBV20-1	TRBJ2-5
ASSLDRAQETQY	TRBV5-1	TRBJ2-5
ASRTGTGLGYT	TRBV28	TRBJ1-2
ASSGGDRGYTEAF	TRBV7-9	TRBJ1-1
ASSNRDSNNEKLF	TRBV7-6	TRBJ1-4
SARDGAGSTDTQY	TRBV20-1	TRBJ2-3
ASSPPLEKLF	TRBV4-1	TRBJ1-4
ASSQHSYEQY	TRBV6-5	TRBJ2-7
ASSLEFRGVTEAF	TRBV7-9	TRBJ1-1
ASSIPWAGDNEQF	TRBV19	TRBJ2-1
ASSEIPGVTEAF	TRBV2	TRBJ1-1
ASSLGPGYSYNEQF	TRBV5-1	TRBJ2-1
ASSYTGGPAF	TRBV6-5	TRBJ1-1
ASSFPGISGANVLT	TRBV7-8	TRBJ2-6
ASSSHPYSNQPQH	TRBV28	TRBJ1-5
ASSLVGGFTDTQY	TRBV7-2	TRBJ2-3
ASLNGGNEQF	TRBV4-1	TRBJ2-1
ASSSQATNEKLF	TRBV12-3/TRBV12-4	TRBJ1-4
ASTLDRGSYTIY	TRBV28	TRBJ1-3
ASSVGTGGRTDTQY	TRBV5-1	TRBJ2-3
ASIDRGNYGYT	TRBV6-5	TRBJ1-2
ASSPGIVEYEQY	TRBV18	TRBJ2-7
ASSRAGTGEAPQH	TRBV6-2/TRBV6-3	TRBJ1-5
ASSSRQGALLGYT	TRBV5-1	TRBJ1-2
ASSFGLTQGAPYEQY	TRBV13	TRBJ2-7
ASSQTGFSTVEPQH	TRBV4-1	TRBJ1-5
ASSARQGQTEAF	TRBV4-1	TRBJ1-1